The 9 T cell receptor beta chains reported below all come from one sample, sequenced in a study of memory CD8 T cells in hepatitis C reinfection. Described time point: late/post reinfection, 12 to 24 weeks after detection. The sorted cells went straight to TCR sequencing with no prior in vitro expansion. The protocol was immunoSEQ multiplex PCR, while the TCRdb copy is restricted to in-frame clones and leaves out a portion. In the table there are tens of thousands of clones, 89% of which are singletons. Sequencing was carried out using naive CD8+ T cells sorted from blood. Receptor source: a man younger than 30 with hepatitis C virus infection.

The DNA of the CDR3 is TGTGCCAGCAGGGCACTAGCGGGATCCTACGAGCAGTACTTC. Encoded protein: CASRALAGSYEQYF. The chain combines TRBV6-5 with TRBJ2-7, with TRBD2 matching over 10 bases. Germline CDR1 and CDR2: MNHEY and SVGAGI. V trimming: 6 bases; J trimming: 1 base; junction bases outside the gene matches: 3. The length of the CDR3 is 14 residues.

This clone was observed a few times. The chain combines TRBV6-1 with TRBJ1-1; D call uncertain. Germline-derived CDR1 and CDR2 are MNHNS and SASEGT. The CDR3 runs to 13 residues. V lost 5 bases, J lost 8 bases, and 15 bases lay in between. CDR3 sequence (DNA): TGTGCCAGCAGTTTCCTTTCGGGGAGGGAAGCTTTCTTT. Encoded protein: CASSFLSGREAFF.

This chain uses TRBV5-5 with TRBJ1-3, with D maybe TRBD1 (5 bases). The CDR3 has 15 amino acids. Germline CDR1 is SGHKS and CDR2 is YYEKEE (reference sequence). The V end lost 1 base, the J end lost 0 bases, and 8 bases lay between the germline ends. The CDR3 bases are TGTGCCAGCAGCTTGTGGGGACTCTCTGGAAACACCATATATTTT. Encoded protein: CASSLWGLSGNTIYF.

V usage is TRBV5-1 and J usage is TRBJ2-7; TRBD2 matches at 10 bases. Germline CDR1 SGHRS, CDR2 YFSETQ. CDR3 length equals 17 residues. Trimming took 0 bases from V and 3 from J; bases not matched to a gene: 9. This CDR3 reads CASSLGLAGPFIYEQYF. The CDR3 DNA reads as TGCGCCAGCAGCTTGGGACTAGCGGGCCCCTTTATCTACGAGCAGTACTTC.

V is TRBV2 and J is TRBJ1-1; D call uncertain. Trimming cost V 0 bases and J 11 bases, with 13 bases left between them. The CDR3 contains 13 residues. CDR1 and CDR2 (germline): SNHLY, FYNNEI. The CDR3 loop is CASSEALSPRAFF. CDR3 nucleotide sequence: TGTGCCAGCAGTGAAGCGCTTAGCCCTCGGGCTTTCTTT. Looking up the rest from reference TRBV2 and TRBJ1-1 gives the full variable domain: EPEVTQTPSHQVTQMGQEVILRCVPISNHLYFYWYRQILGQKVEFLVSFYNNEISEKSEIFDDQFSVERPDGSNFTLKIRSTKLEDSAMYFCASSEALSPRAFFGQGTRLTVV.

Only one count was recorded for this clone. This sequence joins TRBV25-1 and TRBJ2-3; D is ambiguous. CDR1 is MGHDK and CDR2 is SYGVNS in the germline V gene. The CDR3 runs 12 residues. The V gene lost 4 bases and the J gene lost 5 bases, with 7 bases spanning the gap. Here the CDR3 reads CASSAHGDTQYF. CDR3 bases: TGTGCCAGCAGTGCCCACGGAGATACGCAGTATTTT. Looking up the rest from reference TRBV25-1 and TRBJ2-3 gives the full variable domain: EADIYQTPRYLVIGTGKKITLECSQTMGHDKMYWYQQDPGMELHLIHYSYGVNSTEKGDLSSESTVSRIRTEHFPLTLESARPSHTSQYLCASSAHGDTQYFGPGTRLTVL.

This sequence joins TRBV4-2 and TRBJ2-5; D not certain. CDR3 length: 15 amino acids. Between the trimmed V and J ends, which lost 0 bases and 3 bases, there was a span of 11 bases. The germline gives CDR1 LGHNA, CDR2 YNFKEQ. The CDR3 loop reads CASSQDLTPEETQYF. CDR3 bases: TGTGCCAGCAGCCAAGATTTAACACCAGAAGAGACCCAGTACTTC.

The chain combines TRBV7-9 with TRBJ2-1, with TRBD2 identical over 10 bases. The CDR3 sequence is 15 residues long. From germline, CDR1 is SEHNR and CDR2 FQNEAQ (reference sequence). V was pared by 6 bases and J by 2 bases, with 4 bases of the junction left unmatched. In DNA, the CDR3 is TGTGCCAGCAGTCCACTAGCGGGACCCTACAATGAGCAGTTCTTC. Its protein is CASSPLAGPYNEQFF. The variable domain in full, completed from reference TRBV7-9 and TRBJ2-1, reads DTGVSQNPRHKITKRGQNVTFRCDPISEHNRLYWYRQTLGQGPEFLTYFQNEAQLEKSRLLSDRFSAERPKGSFSTLEIQRTEQGDSAMYLCASSPLAGPYNEQFFGPGTRLTVL.

This clone occurred once. The V call is TRBV9, the J call TRBJ1-6; TRBD1 aligns across 9 bases. The CDR3 spans 15 residues. CDR1 and CDR2 (germline): SGDLS, YYNGEE. With V trimmed by 0 bases and J by 10 bases, 5 bases remained unmatched. The CDR3 loop is CASSVAGTGYSPLHF. CDR3 in DNA: TGTGCCAGCAGCGTAGCTGGGACAGGGTACTCACCCCTCCACTTT. The whole variable domain, filled in from reference TRBV9 and TRBJ1-6, reads DSGVTQTPKHLITATGQRVTLRCSPRSGDLSVYWYQQSLDQGLQFLIQYYNGEERAKGNILERFSAQQFPDLHSELNLSSLELGDSALYFCASSVAGTGYSPLHFGNGTRLTVT.